Presented here are 15 T cell receptor beta chains from one specimen sequenced in a study of PD-1 blockade in classical Hodgkin lymphoma. Time point meaning: newly diagnosed, previously untreated cHL patient sample. Thawed PBMCs underwent magnetic negative selection to yield purified CD4+ T cells. The assay was immunoSEQ multiplex PCR, and TCRdb's table has in-frame clones only and misses some. Among fewer than 40,000 clones listed, 80% to 90% were seen once. Input material: CD4+ T cells from blood. These receptors came from a human donor with classical Hodgkin lymphoma.

This chain connects TRBV18 to TRBJ1-2, with D possibly matching TRBD1 (6 bases). The CDR3 length is 13 residues. The V gene's germline CDR1 is KGHSH and CDR2 LQKENI. The V end was cut by 8 bases, the J end by 7 bases, with 17 bases between. The CDR3 region has the DNA TGTGCCAGCCACCCCCCAGGGGCGAGTGGCTACACCTTC. Protein sequence: CASHPPGASGYTF.

This sequence joins TRBV11-3 and TRBJ1-1; D unclear. This CDR3 contains 13 residues. With 1 base removed from V and 5 bases from J, the gap between germline ends came to 8 bases. Germline lookup yields CDR1 SGHNT and CDR2 YENEEA. CDR3 nucleotides: TGTGCCAGCAGCTTAGCTCCGGGAACTGAAGCTTTCTTT. This encodes CASSLAPGTEAFF.

This rearrangement joins TRBV19 to TRBJ2-6, with 11 bases fitting TRBD1. Per the germline V gene, CDR1 is LNHDA and CDR2 is SQIVND (reference sequence). The CDR3 sequence is 18 residues long. J was trimmed by 3 bases and V by 4 bases; bases with no gene match: 8. CDR3 in DNA: TGTGCCAGTAGTAGGCGGGACAGGGGGGAGAGTGGGGCCAACGTCCTGACTTTC. It translates to CASSRRDRGESGANVLTF.

This clone occurred once. The V call is TRBV28, the J call TRBJ2-7; D is uncertain. The CDR3 is 13 amino acids. V lost 3 bases, J lost 2 bases, and 8 bases lay in between. Germline values: CDR1 MDHEN, CDR2 SYDVKM. The CDR3 here is CASSLGKTYEQYF. CDR3 nucleotides: TGTGCCAGCAGTTTGGGGAAGACCTACGAGCAGTACTTC.

This chain joins TRBV19 and TRBJ2-7; TRBD1 agrees at 9 bases. The CDR3 consists of 15 residues. Germline CDR1 is LNHDA and CDR2 is SQIVND (reference sequence). V shed 5 bases and J 2 bases; nucleotides not matched to a gene: 7. CDR3 nucleotides: TGTGCCAGTAGTGTACCGGGACAGGGAACCTACGAGCAGTACTTC. It translates to CASSVPGQGTYEQYF.

V usage is TRBV6-1 and J usage is TRBJ2-1; D not certain. Germline-derived CDR1 and CDR2 are MNHNS and SASEGT. V lost 2 bases, J lost 2 bases, and 16 bases lay in between. The CDR3 length is 17 residues. The CDR3 protein is CASSERERPEPYNEQFF. CDR3 coding DNA: TGTGCCAGCAGTGAACGAGAGCGTCCCGAGCCCTACAATGAGCAGTTCTTC.

The chain employs TRBV28 and TRBJ2-1; D is uncertain. The germline gives CDR1 MDHEN, CDR2 SYDVKM. Trimming left V 3 bases short and J 4 bases short, with 7 bases between. The CDR3 loop spans 13 amino acids. CDR3 protein: CASSLTGYNEQFF. The CDR3 DNA reads TGTGCCAGCAGTTTGACCGGTTACAATGAGCAGTTCTTC.

The chain is built from TRBV4-3 and TRBJ1-4, with D maybe TRBD1 (5 bases). The germline gives CDR1 LGHNA, CDR2 YSLEER. This CDR3 spans 14 amino acids. The V end lost 1 base, the J end lost 8 bases, and 11 bases lay between the germline ends. Here the CDR3 DNA reads TGCGCCAGCAGCCAAGGGGGCGCGGAGGAAAAACTGTTTTTT. Encoded protein: CASSQGGAEEKLFF.

The chain is built from TRBV5-4 and TRBJ2-3; D might be TRBD2 (6 bases). The CDR3 has 16 residues. V lost 3 bases, J lost 6 bases, and 20 bases lay in between. Germline V lookup: CDR1 SGHNT, CDR2 YYREEE (reference sequence). The CDR3 region is CASSSSGLQRMDTQYF. The CDR3 bases are TGTGCCAGCAGCTCCTCGGGACTCCAAAGAATGGATACGCAGTATTTT.

The CDR3 reads CASSPRTPTNEKLFF. The CDR3 DNA is TGCGCCAGCAGCCCCCGGACACCAACTAATGAAAAACTGTTTTTT. The genes are TRBV5-1 and TRBJ1-4, with a tentative D call TRBD1 (5 bases). V was clipped by 4 bases and J by 0 bases, with 10 bases between them. CDR1 and CDR2 from the germline V gene are SGHRS and YFSETQ. The CDR3 sequence is 15 residues long.

The chain links TRBV9 to TRBJ2-3; maybe TRBD1 (5 bases). V lost 0 bases to trimming and J lost 9 bases, with 29 bases between them. Per germline, CDR1 SGDLS and CDR2 YYNGEE. The CDR3 has 19 amino acids. The CDR3 protein is CASSVEVRTPTFSGPTQYF. CDR3 coding DNA: TGTGCCAGCAGCGTAGAAGTTAGAACTCCTACTTTCTCAGGGCCGACGCAGTATTTT.

The chain employs TRBV7-9 and TRBJ2-3; D may be TRBD2 (5 bases). Looked up from germline, CDR1 is SEHNR and CDR2 is FQNEAQ (reference sequence). V lost 1 base and J 2 bases, leaving 10 bases between the germline ends. The CDR3 length is 15 residues. CDR3 residues: CASSLVSGITDTQYF. DNA of the CDR3: TGTGCCAGCAGCTTAGTATCGGGGATCACAGATACGCAGTATTTT. Based on the CDR3 plus reference TRBV7-9 and TRBJ2-3, the full variable domain is DTGVSQNPRHKITKRGQNVTFRCDPISEHNRLYWYRQTLGQGPEFLTYFQNEAQLEKSRLLSDRFSAERPKGSFSTLEIQRTEQGDSAMYLCASSLVSGITDTQYFGPGTRLTVL.

The J gene is TRBJ2-3, the V gene TRBV5-6, with D possibly TRBD1 on 5 matching bases. Trimming stripped 6 bases from V and 2 bases from J, with 13 bases between. CDR1 and CDR2 (germline): SGHDT, YYEEEE. The length of the CDR3 is 14 residues. CDR3 loop: CASNGRAFTDTQYF. CDR3 coding DNA: TGTGCCAGCAATGGCAGGGCTTTCACAGATACGCAGTATTTT.

The CDR3 here is CASSLQGFTGELFF. As DNA, the CDR3 is TGTGCCAGCAGTCTACAGGGTTTCACCGGGGAGCTGTTTTTT. V gene TRBV6-5 combines with J gene TRBJ2-2; D is possibly TRBD1 (6 bases). The germline V and J ends were trimmed by 5 bases and 4 bases, with 11 bases remaining between them. The CDR3 runs to 14 residues. Germline values: CDR1 MNHEY, CDR2 SVGAGI.

This rearrangement joins TRBV6-1 to TRBJ1-6; TRBD1 matches 9 bases. CDR3 size: 14 residues. Germline V gene data show CDR1 as MNHNS and CDR2 as SASEGT. With V trimmed by 4 bases and J by 7 bases, 2 bases remained unmatched. The CDR3 DNA reads as TGTGCCAGCAGTGGACAGGGGGGGAATTCACCCCTCCACTTT. It encodes CASSGQGGNSPLHF.